This T cell receptor (beta chain) was captured by sequencing in a study of T cell repertoires in cytomegalovirus infection. Overall study: Matching HLA type, along with CMV infection, was indicated by public TCR beta signatures.

Details on this clonotype: Its antigen remains unidentified. A clone one base away is much larger, so this may be a read error.

CDR1 SGHTA and CDR2 FQGNSA come from the germline V gene. V lost 4 bases and J lost 8, with 10 bases in between. CDR3 length: 12 amino acids. Findings and caveats of the study: Within the response measured ex vivo, HLA-C-restricted CMV-specific TCR beta clonotypes were dominant. Cumulative frequency (of public TCR beta family members) identified carriers of CMV plus the relevant HLA.

MiXCR, applied by TCRdb to the reads, yields one record per CDR3 protein. The sample holds about 360,000 distinct CDR3 sequences, around 18% seen once. Sequencing input: PBMCs. The chain is built from TRBV7-2 and TRBJ2-3; TRBD2 might be the D (5 bases). The clonotype was recovered from a human donor in good health (CMV status not recorded). Some clones in this sample may be carry-over from other donors' samples. The CDR3 region has the DNA TGTGCCAGCAGCTCAATAGAGGGTACGCAGTATTTT. This sequence encodes CASSSIEGTQYF.